Reported below is one T cell receptor beta chain. Germline-derived CDR1 and CDR2 are LGHDT and YNNKEL (reference sequence). The CDR3 loop spans 16 amino acids. V lost 0 bases, J lost 3 bases, and 14 bases lay in between. Original handling: How many nucleated cells were present was estimated from reference gene primer amplification. The table came from immunoSEQ multiplex PCR; TCRdb's copy has only in-frame clones and leaves some out. That table gives V, J and clone size, and the DNA gave D and trimming. The table shows approximately 6,600 clones, with around 91% occurring only once. This entry comes from a study of blood T cell repertoires in COVID-19. Study summary: Sites across the United States, Italy and Spain contributed samples from acute and convalescent COVID-19. PBMCs, B-cell-depleted T cells, or T cells provided the cDNA or gDNA that made up the material.

This TCR derives from an elderly man with active COVID-19. This chain joins TRBV3-1 (or the pseudogene TRBV3-2) and TRBJ1-2; D is possibly TRBD1 (5 bases). Sequenced: peripheral blood. DNA of the CDR3: TGTGCCAGCAGCCAAGATGGGGAGGGAGGGGACTATGGCTACACCTTC. Residues: CASSQDGEGGDYGYTF.